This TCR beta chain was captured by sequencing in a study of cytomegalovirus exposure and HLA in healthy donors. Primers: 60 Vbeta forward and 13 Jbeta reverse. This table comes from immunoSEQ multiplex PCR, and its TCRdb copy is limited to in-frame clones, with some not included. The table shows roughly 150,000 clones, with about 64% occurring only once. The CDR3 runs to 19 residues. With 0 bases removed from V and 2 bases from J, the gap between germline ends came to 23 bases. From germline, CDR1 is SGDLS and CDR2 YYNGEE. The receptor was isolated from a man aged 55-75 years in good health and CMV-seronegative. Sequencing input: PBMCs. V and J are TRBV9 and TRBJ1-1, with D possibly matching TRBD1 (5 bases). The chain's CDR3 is CASSVAPLPGRQSNTEAFF. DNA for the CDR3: TGTGCCAGCAGCGTAGCCCCCTTACCGGGCAGACAGTCCAACACTGAAGCTTTCTTT.